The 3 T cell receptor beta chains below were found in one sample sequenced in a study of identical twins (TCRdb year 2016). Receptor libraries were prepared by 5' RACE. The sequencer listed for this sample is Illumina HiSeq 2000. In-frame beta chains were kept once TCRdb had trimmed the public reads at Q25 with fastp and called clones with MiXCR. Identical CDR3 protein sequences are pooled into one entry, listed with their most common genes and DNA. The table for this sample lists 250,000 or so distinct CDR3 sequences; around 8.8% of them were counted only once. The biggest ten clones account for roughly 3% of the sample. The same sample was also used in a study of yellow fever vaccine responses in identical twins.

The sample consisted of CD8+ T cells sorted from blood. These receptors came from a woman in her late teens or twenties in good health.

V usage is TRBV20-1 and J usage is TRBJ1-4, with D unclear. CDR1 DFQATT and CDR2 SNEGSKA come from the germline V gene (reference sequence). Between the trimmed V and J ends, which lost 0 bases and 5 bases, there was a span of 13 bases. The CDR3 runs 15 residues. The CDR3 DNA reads TGCAGTGCTAGAGATCCGGCAGTGGGGAATGAAAAACTGTTTTTT. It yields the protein CSARDPAVGNEKLFF.

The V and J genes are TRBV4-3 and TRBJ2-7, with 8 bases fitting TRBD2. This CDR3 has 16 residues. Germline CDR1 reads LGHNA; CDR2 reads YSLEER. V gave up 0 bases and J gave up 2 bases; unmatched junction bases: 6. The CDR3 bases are TGCGCCAGCAGCCAAGAGTGGAGCGGGAGTACCTACGAGCAGTACTTC. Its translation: CASSQEWSGSTYEQYF.

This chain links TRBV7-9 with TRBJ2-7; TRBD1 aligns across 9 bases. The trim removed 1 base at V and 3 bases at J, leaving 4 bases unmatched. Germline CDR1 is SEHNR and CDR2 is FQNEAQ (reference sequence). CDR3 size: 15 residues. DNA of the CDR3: TGTGCCAGCAGCTTAGATGGGACAGGGAACTACGAGCAGTACTTC. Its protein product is CASSLDGTGNYEQYF.